The clone carrying this TCR beta chain has ten or more counts. The target antigen is unknown. Individual cDNA molecules carried attached unique molecular identifiers. MiXCR, run by TCRdb on the 5' RACE reads, gives a single entry per CDR3 protein. The sample records roughly 71,000 distinct CDR3 sequences, less than 15% being singletons. The data belong to a study of early T cells in non-severe SARS-CoV-2 infection. Study at large: Sequencing was performed on bulk RNA from unsorted whole blood, leaving chains unpaired.

Germline CDR1 SGHDN, CDR2 FVKESK. V was trimmed by 1 base and J by 2 bases, leaving 18 bases between them. This CDR3 is built from 17 residues. Study results and caveats: Anti-spike CD8 responses were favored in VDJdb matching, and private and CD4 specificities were missed.

The J gene is TRBJ2-7, the V gene TRBV14, with D perhaps matching TRBD2 (6 bases). Sequences were obtained from whole blood. The receptor was derived from an adult who was a healthcare worker with PCR-confirmed SARS-CoV-2 infection or an uninfected control (not recorded which). CDR3 DNA sequence: TGTGCCAGCAGCCAAGTTACCGGGAGAACGGTGACCTACGAGCAGTACTTC. This codes for CASSQVTGRTVTYEQYF. The whole variable domain, filled in from reference TRBV14 and TRBJ2-7, reads EAGVTQFPSHSVIEKGQTVTLRCDPISGHDNLYWYRRVMGKEIKFLLHFVKESKQDESGMPNNRFLAERTGGTYSTLKVQPAELEDSGVYFCASSQVTGRTVTYEQYFGPGTRLTVT.